The 15 T cell receptor beta chains in this list originate from one sample, sequenced in a study of cytomegalovirus exposure and HLA in healthy donors. PCR was performed using 60 Vbeta and 13 Jbeta primers. Measured with immunoSEQ multiplex PCR; TCRdb has only the in-frame clones, and not every one. This sample's table has tens of thousands of clones. Sequencing input: PBMCs. All receptors come from a man aged 50 or older in good health and CMV-seronegative.

This chain uses TRBV9 with TRBJ2-3, with 10 bases matching TRBD1. The germline gives CDR1 SGDLS, CDR2 YYNGEE. V trimming: 4 bases; J trimming: 5 bases; junction bases outside the gene matches: 4. The CDR3 contains 14 residues. CDR3 amino acids: CASSSGQGIDTQYF. CDR3 nucleotides: TGTGCCAGCAGCTCGGGACAGGGGATAGATACGCAGTATTTT.

This rearrangement joins TRBV19 to TRBJ2-7; 7 nucleotides line up with TRBD1. Looked up from germline, CDR1 is LNHDA and CDR2 is SQIVND (reference sequence). Trimming removed 5 bases from V and 3 bases from J; junction bases left unmatched: 1. The CDR3 sequence is 12 residues long. CDR3 nucleotides: TGTGCCAGTAGTGGGGACAGCTACGAGCAGTACTTC. It encodes CASSGDSYEQYF.

The rearrangement joins TRBV6-4 to TRBJ1-2; D unresolved. Deletions cut 6 bases from V and 4 bases from J, with 12 bases between. CDR3 length: 13 amino acids. In germline, CDR1 is MRHNA, CDR2 SNTAGT. The CDR3 nucleotides read TGTGCCAGCAGGGCGACGGGGTCCTATGGCTACACCTTC. This sequence encodes CASRATGSYGYTF.

The V call is TRBV28, the J call TRBJ1-3; possibly TRBD1 for D (5 bases). Trimming shortened V by 6 bases and J by 4 bases, and 13 bases separated the two germline ends. Per the germline V gene, CDR1 is MDHEN and CDR2 is SYDVKM. This CDR3 is built from 14 residues. In DNA, the CDR3 is TGTGCCAGCAGCGCAGCAGGGCCGGGAAACACCATATATTTT. The encoded protein is CASSAAGPGNTIYF.

The rearrangement links TRBV6-5 to TRBJ1-5; TRBD1 might be the D (5 bases). V shed 0 bases and J shed 2 bases, with 11 bases lying between them. The CDR3 spans 16 residues. Germline CDR1 is MNHEY and CDR2 is SVGAGI. Here the CDR3 DNA reads TGTGCCAGCAGTTACTCGTACCCCAGGGGCAATCAGCCCCAGCATTTT. Translation: CASSYSYPRGNQPQHF.

The V call is TRBV7-2, the J call TRBJ1-1, with no clear D. Between the trimmed V and J ends, which lost 1 base and 11 bases, there was a span of 17 bases. Germline CDR1 SGHTA, CDR2 FQGNSA. The CDR3 extends over 14 amino acids. This CDR3 is CASSLGPVTPRAFF. The CDR3 nucleotides read TGTGCCAGCAGCTTAGGTCCGGTAACTCCTCGGGCTTTCTTT. Full variable domain (rest looked up from reference TRBV7-2 and TRBJ1-1): GAGVSQSPSNKVTEKGKDVELRCDPISGHTALYWYRQSLGQGLEFLIYFQGNSAPDKSGLPSDRFSAERTGGSVSTLTIQRTQQEDSAVYLCASSLGPVTPRAFFGQGTRLTVV.

The chain carries TRBV13 and TRBJ1-1; TRBD1 aligns across 7 bases. The CDR3 has 15 amino acids. Trimming at V came to 4 bases and at J to 1 base, leaving 6 bases not matched to a gene. Germline V gives CDR1 PRHDT, CDR2 FYEKMQ (reference sequence). CDR3 region: CASSSDRAPNTEAFF. DNA for the CDR3: TGTGCCAGCAGCTCAGACAGGGCCCCGAACACTGAAGCTTTCTTT. Filled out from reference TRBV13 and TRBJ1-1, the complete variable domain reads AAGVIQSPRHLIKEKRETATLKCYPIPRHDTVYWYQQGPGQDPQFLISFYEKMQSDKGSIPDRFSAQQFSDYHSELNMSSLELGDSALYFCASSSDRAPNTEAFFGQGTRLTVV.

The chain couples TRBV9 to TRBJ2-7, with a tentative D call TRBD1 (6 bases). V lost 4 bases and J 0 bases, leaving 20 bases between the germline ends. CDR3 length equals 17 residues. Germline V CDR1 and CDR2: SGDLS, YYNGEE. CDR3 residues: CASSLSDRQIYSYEQYF. The DNA for the CDR3 is TGTGCCAGCAGCCTATCGGACAGACAGATCTACTCCTACGAGCAGTACTTC.

The rearrangement joins TRBV6-1 to TRBJ2-2; 7 bases map to TRBD1. The CDR3 is made up of 15 amino acids. Germline V gene sequence: CDR1 MNHNS, CDR2 SASEGT. After removal of 7 bases from V and 1 base from J, the junction contained 6 bases not matched to a gene. The CDR3 here is CASMTGTENTGELFF. The CDR3 region has the DNA TGTGCCAGCATGACCGGGACAGAGAACACCGGGGAGCTGTTTTTT.

The genes are TRBV7-9 and TRBJ1-4, with a weak D call TRBD1 (5 bases). Germline CDR1 and CDR2: SEHNR and FQNEAQ (reference sequence). V gave up 3 bases and J gave up 8 bases, with 16 bases separating them. This CDR3 has 15 amino acids. The CDR3 protein is CASSFGRGEGEKLFF. DNA of the CDR3: TGTGCCAGCAGCTTTGGTCGGGGGGAAGGAGAAAAACTGTTTTTT.

The V and J genes are TRBV7-9 and TRBJ2-1; tentative D call: TRBD2 (6 bases). This CDR3 region has 14 residues. The germline gives CDR1 SEHNR, CDR2 FQNEAQ (reference sequence). Trimming shortened V by 5 bases and J by 7 bases, and 15 bases separated the two germline ends. The CDR3 protein is CASSPLLGGNEQFF. The DNA of the CDR3 is TGTGCCAGCAGCCCACTCTTAGGAGGGAATGAGCAGTTCTTC.

This chain uses TRBV7-3 with TRBJ2-6; TRBD1 matches at 10 bases. Germline values: CDR1 SGHTA, CDR2 FQGTGA. This CDR3 spans 18 amino acids. The V and J ends lost 5 bases and 3 bases, in that order; junction bases with no gene match: 10. The CDR3 protein is CASSRAGQGVGGANVLTF. CDR3 nucleotides: TGTGCCAGCAGCCGAGCTGGACAGGGGGTCGGTGGGGCCAACGTCCTGACTTTC.

The V and J genes are TRBV7-8 and TRBJ1-2; 8 bases align to TRBD1. Looked up from germline, CDR1 is SGHVS and CDR2 is FQNEAQ. Germline trimming cut 2 bases from V and 2 bases from J; bases unmatched to any gene: 4. The CDR3 has 15 residues. CDR3 bases: TGTGCCAGCAGCTTAATGGGACAGGCAAACTATGGCTACACCTTC. This sequence encodes CASSLMGQANYGYTF.

The genes are TRBV14 and TRBJ2-1; D not resolved. Germline CDR1 is SGHDN and CDR2 is FVKESK. V dropped 0 bases and J dropped 8 bases, with 14 bases sitting between them. CDR3 length: 15 residues. The CDR3 is CASSQENGSLDEQFF. In nucleotides, the CDR3 is TGTGCCAGCAGCCAAGAGAATGGCAGTCTCGATGAGCAGTTCTTC.

In nucleotides, the CDR3 is TGTGCCATACGACAGGGTTATGGCTACACCTTC. It specifies CAIRQGYGYTF. The rearrangement links TRBV6-5 to TRBJ1-2, with 7 bases that match TRBD1. CDR3 length: 11 residues. The germline CDR1 and CDR2 sequences are MNHEY and SVGAGI. Trimming removed 10 bases from V and 5 bases from J; junction bases left unmatched: 4.